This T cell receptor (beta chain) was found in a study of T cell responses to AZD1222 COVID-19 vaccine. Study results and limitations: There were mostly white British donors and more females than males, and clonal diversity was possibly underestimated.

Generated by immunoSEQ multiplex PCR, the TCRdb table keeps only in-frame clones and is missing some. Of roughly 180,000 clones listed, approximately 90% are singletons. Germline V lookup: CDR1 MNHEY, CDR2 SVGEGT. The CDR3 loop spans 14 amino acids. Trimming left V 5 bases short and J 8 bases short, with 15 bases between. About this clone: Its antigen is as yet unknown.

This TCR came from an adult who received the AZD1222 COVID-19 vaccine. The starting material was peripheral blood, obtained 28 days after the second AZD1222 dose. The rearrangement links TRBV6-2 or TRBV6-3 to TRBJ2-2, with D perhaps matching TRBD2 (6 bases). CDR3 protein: CASSRNSGWGELFF. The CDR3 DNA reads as TGTGCCAGCAGTCGAAATAGCGGTTGGGGGGAGCTGTTTTTT.